The rows below give T cell receptor beta chains drawn from one sample of a study of blood T cell repertoires in COVID-19. The assay was immunoSEQ multiplex PCR, and TCRdb's table has in-frame clones only and misses some. The sample holds under 200,000 clones, 70% to 90% seen once. Sequencing was carried out using peripheral blood. The receptor source for this set is a man aged 60 to 69 with active or convalescent COVID-19. Both conserved end residues are part of each CDR3. The D gene is left open where the match is weak. A row's size may be missing; if present it is once, few, many or a size class.

J gene,clone size,D gene,V gene,CDR3 DNA,CDR3 protein
TRBJ2-2,.,TRBD1,TRBV18,TGTGCCAGCTCACCAAGGACAGGGTCCAACACCGGGGAGCTGTTTTTT,CASSPRTGSNTGELFF
TRBJ2-5,.,TRBD1,TRBV5-1,TGCGCCAGCAGCTTGGGACAGGGTGTAGAGACCCAGTACTTC,CASSLGQGVETQYF
TRBJ1-6,.,.,TRBV5-1,TGCGCCAGCCCTACACAATTACAGGGTATGACCTCCTATAATTCACCCCTCCACTTT,CASPTQLQGMTSYNSPLHF
TRBJ2-3,.,.,TRBV19,TGTGCCAGTAGTATGGGGGACACCATCACAGATACGCAGTATTTT,CASSMGDTITDTQYF
TRBJ1-1,.,.,TRBV10-3,TGTGCCATCAGTGAGACCGGGACACCCGTAATGAACACTGAAGCTTTCTTT,CAISETGTPVMNTEAFF
TRBJ2-5,.,.,TRBV5-1,TGCGCCAGCAGCCCGCTGGACTTCACCGAGACCCAGTACTTC,CASSPLDFTETQYF
TRBJ1-1,once,.,TRBV5-1,TGCGCCAGCAGTGAGGGCGCTGAAGCTTTCTTT,CASSEGAEAFF
TRBJ2-5,.,TRBD2,TRBV7-2,TGTGCCAGCAGCTTAGGACTAGCGGGGGTAAAGACCCAGTACTTC,CASSLGLAGVKTQYF
TRBJ1-2,few,.,TRBV7-9,TGTGCCAGCAGCTCCTTACAGGACTATGGCTACACCTTC,CASSSLQDYGYTF
TRBJ1-2,.,TRBD1,TRBV7-9,TGTGCCAGCAGCTTAGTATCTGGGACAGGAGGTGGCTACACCTTC,CASSLVSGTGGGYTF
TRBJ1-2,.,.,TRBV4-1,TGCGCCAGCAGCCTAGAGCGGATTAACTATGGCTACACCTTC,CASSLERINYGYTF
TRBJ2-5,many,.,TRBV5-1,TGCGCCAGCAGCTTGGAAGGGGCGGGGTACCAAGAGACCCAGTACTTC,CASSLEGAGYQETQYF
TRBJ1-1,.,.,TRBV5-5,TGTGCCAGCAGCCTGGCGGGGGACACTGAAGCTTTCTTT,CASSLAGDTEAFF
TRBJ1-5,few,.,TRBV2,TGTGCCAGCAGTGTCGACAGCATTGGTCAGCCCCAGCATTTT,CASSVDSIGQPQHF
TRBJ2-7,.,TRBD2,TRBV3-1/TRBV3-2,TGTGCCAGCAGCCGGGGTAGCGGGGGGGCCTACGAGCAGTACTTC,CASSRGSGGAYEQYF
TRBJ2-4,.,TRBD2,TRBV27,TGTGCCAGCAGTTTATACAGCGGGGAAAACATTCAGTACTTC,CASSLYSGENIQYF
TRBJ1-1,.,.,TRBV20-1,TGCAGTGCTAGTCAGGAAATGAACACTGAAGCTTTCTTT,CSASQEMNTEAFF
TRBJ1-1,.,TRBD1,TRBV10-3,TGTGCCATCAGTCCGGGACAGGGCAACACTGAAGCTTTCTTT,CAISPGQGNTEAFF
TRBJ2-1,once,TRBD2,TRBV29-1,TGCAGCGCCGCGCGCGGGGGGCTGGGTGAGCAGTTCTTC,CSAARGGLGEQFF
TRBJ1-1,.,.,TRBV5-6,TGTGCCAGCAGCCTATTAGGGACACTCTCAAGGGTGGAAGCTTTCTTT,CASSLLGTLSRVEAFF
TRBJ2-3,.,TRBD2,TRBV5-1,TGCGCCAGCAGCTTAGGACTAGCCGACAACACAGATACGCAGTATTTT,CASSLGLADNTDTQYF
TRBJ2-4,.,TRBD2,TRBV19,TGTGCCAGTAGCCCGGGAGGGAGGAACATTCAGTACTTC,CASSPGGRNIQYF
TRBJ2-5,.,TRBD1,TRBV10-3,TGTGCCATCAGTTCCGACGGACAGGGGATGGAGACCCAGTACTTC,CAISSDGQGMETQYF
TRBJ2-5,once,.,TRBV5-1,TGCGCCAGCAGCCCGTCGCGGGGGCGGGAGACCCAGTACTTC,CASSPSRGRETQYF
TRBJ2-7,.,TRBD1,TRBV5-1,TGCGCCAGCGGCCGGGACAGGGGTGGCGAGCAGTACTTC,CASGRDRGGEQYF
TRBJ2-7,.,.,TRBV6-5,TGTGCCAGCAGTTACTCGGTCGGACTACGAAACTACGAGCAGTACTTC,CASSYSVGLRNYEQYF
TRBJ2-1,.,.,TRBV4-2,TGTGCCAGCAGCCAGTACAGGGAAACCAATGAGCAGTTCTTC,CASSQYRETNEQFF
TRBJ2-7,.,TRBD2,TRBV7-2,TGTGCCAGCAGCTTAGTAGCGGGGGGTGGGAACGAGCAGTACTTC,CASSLVAGGGNEQYF
TRBJ2-3,.,TRBD1,TRBV3-1/TRBV3-2,TGTGCCAGCAGCCAGTTAAACAGGGGGCAAGCAGATACGCAGTATTTT,CASSQLNRGQADTQYF
TRBJ2-7,.,TRBD1,TRBV19,TGTGCCAGTAGTTGGGACAGCCAAACCTCCTACGAGCAGTACTTC,CASSWDSQTSYEQYF
TRBJ1-4,few,.,TRBV7-6,TGTGCCAGCAGCTTAGCCGTATCAGGGATGACTAATGAAAAACTGTTTTTT,CASSLAVSGMTNEKLFF
TRBJ1-1,.,.,TRBV14,TGTGCCAGCAGCCGGACTGGGGGGAGCACTGAAGCTTTCTTT,CASSRTGGSTEAFF
TRBJ1-5,.,.,TRBV15,TGTGCCACCAGCAGGGCCAGGTATAGCAATCAGCCCCAGCATTTT,CATSRARYSNQPQHF
TRBJ2-5,.,TRBD2,TRBV5-1,TGCGCCAGCAGCTCGACTAGCGGGGGTGGCAGGTCGGAGACCCAGTACTTC,CASSSTSGGGRSETQYF
TRBJ1-1,.,TRBD1,TRBV5-4,TGTGCCAGCAGCCTGGGGACAGGGGCTGAAGCTTTCTTT,CASSLGTGAEAFF
TRBJ2-7,.,TRBD2,TRBV6-5,TGTGCCACCCCGCGGGGGTGGCCAGTCTACGAGCAGTACTTC,CATPRGWPVYEQYF
TRBJ2-7,.,.,TRBV15,TGTGCCACCAGCAGAGATAGCGGCAGGGACGAGCAGTACTTC,CATSRDSGRDEQYF
TRBJ2-3,.,TRBD1,TRBV30,TGTGCCTGGAACAGGGGGCCGACAGATACGCAGTATTTT,CAWNRGPTDTQYF
TRBJ2-6,.,.,TRBV5-1,TGCGCCAGCACCTACTTCTCTGGGGCCAACGTCCTGACTTTC,CASTYFSGANVLTF
TRBJ2-2,.,.,TRBV2,TGTGCCAGCTCTCTGGCGGGGAACACCGGGGAGCTGTTTTTT,CASSLAGNTGELFF
TRBJ1-1,.,.,TRBV11-2,TGTGCCAGCAGCTTAGATGCGGGCACTGAAGCTTTCTTT,CASSLDAGTEAFF
TRBJ1-2,.,TRBD1,TRBV28,TGTGCCAGCAGTTCCGTACGGACAGGACTTAACTATGGCTACACCTTC,CASSSVRTGLNYGYTF
TRBJ1-2,.,.,TRBV5-5,TGTGCCAGCAGCTTGGTATGGAGGGCAGAAGGCTACACCTTC,CASSLVWRAEGYTF
TRBJ2-1,.,TRBD2,TRBV5-1,TGCGCCAGCAGCTTGAGCGGGGTCTCCTACAATGAGCAGTTCTTC,CASSLSGVSYNEQFF
TRBJ1-1,.,TRBD1,TRBV7-8,TGTGCCAGCAGCTTAGGACAGGGGCGGACTGAAGCTTTCTTT,CASSLGQGRTEAFF